Each of the 32 T cell receptor beta chains below was sequenced from the same sample in a study of control samples from healthy donors and cancer patients. Libraries were prepared by immunoSEQ multiplex PCR; TCRdb keeps only in-frame clonotypes and omits some of them. The sample has roughly 120,000 clones, 90% seen once. The sequenced sample was blood. These receptors originate from a human donor in good health. The donor label of this sample is uncertain.

This clone was picked up one time. The chain is built from TRBV3-1 (or the pseudogene TRBV3-2) and TRBJ2-1, with D perhaps TRBD1 (5 bases). This CDR3 comprises 13 residues. CDR1 LGHDT and CDR2 YNNKEL come from the germline V gene (reference sequence). V lost 0 bases to trimming and J lost 9 bases, with 9 bases between them. Here the CDR3 DNA reads TGTGCCAGCAGCCAAGAATCTAGGGGTGAGCAGTTCTTC. Amino acids: CASSQESRGEQFF.

This chain joins TRBV12-5 and TRBJ2-2; the D call may be TRBD1 or TRBD2 (6 bases each). The CDR3 extends over 18 amino acids. The V end was cut by 2 bases, the J end by 6 bases, with 22 bases between. Germline V gene lookup returns CDR1 LGHNT and CDR2 FRNRAP. In DNA, the CDR3 is TGTGCTAGTGGTTTGATTCTTCGAAATGGGGGGCCGCCCGGGGAGCTGTTTTTT. Amino acid sequence: CASGLILRNGGPPGELFF.

The chain recombines TRBV6-5 with TRBJ1-1; a weak D match, TRBD1 (6 bases). Germline V gives CDR1 MNHEY, CDR2 SVGAGI. This CDR3 spans 15 amino acids. The V end was cut by 2 bases, the J end by 1 base, with 11 bases between. CDR3 sequence reads: CASSYGGGRNTEAFF. The CDR3 nucleotides are TGTGCCAGCAGTTACGGTGGGGGCCGGAACACTGAAGCTTTCTTT.

The chain links TRBV12-3 or TRBV12-4 to TRBJ1-5; D remains unclear. This CDR3 is 10 amino acids long. Between the trimmed V and J ends, which lost 7 bases and 6 bases, there was a span of 4 bases. CDR3 in amino acids: CASMSQPQHF. The CDR3 coding sequence is TGTGCCAGCATGTCTCAGCCCCAGCATTTT.

The CDR3 DNA reads TGTGCCAGCAGCGCCGTACAGGGGCTTAGCTACACCTTC. Its translation: CASSAVQGLSYTF. V usage is TRBV9 and J usage is TRBJ1-2, with 7 bases fitting TRBD1. V lost 3 bases and J lost 9; bases outside the gene matches: 8. CDR3 length equals 13 residues. CDR1 is SGDLS and CDR2 is YYNGEE in the germline V gene.

The J gene is TRBJ2-2, the V gene TRBV19, with 10 bases aligning to TRBD2. The CDR3 extends over 14 amino acids. Unmatched junction bases numbered 6, after V lost 6 bases and J lost 8 bases. CDR1 is LNHDA, CDR2 SQIVND, per germline (reference sequence). CDR3: CASRVSGGTGELFF. CDR3 DNA: TGTGCCAGTAGGGTTAGCGGGGGGACTGGGGAGCTGTTTTTT.

The chain carries TRBV12-3 or TRBV12-4 and TRBJ1-6; D gene unclear. The CDR3 loop spans 13 amino acids. The V and J ends lost 2 bases and 9 bases respectively, with 8 bases between them. CDR3 residues: CASSLSQSSPLHF. CDR3 nucleotides: TGTGCCAGCAGTTTATCACAGTCTTCACCCCTCCACTTT.

The J gene is TRBJ1-4, the V gene TRBV4-1, with 7 bases fitting TRBD1. CDR1 and CDR2 (germline): MGHRA, YSYEKL. V was pared by 1 base and J by 7 bases, with 3 bases of the junction left unmatched. This CDR3 contains 14 residues. The chain's CDR3 is CASSQGQGIEKLFF. CDR3 nucleotides: TGCGCCAGCAGCCAAGGACAGGGTATTGAAAAACTGTTTTTT.

The DNA for the CDR3 is TGTGCCACCAGCAGAGATCCAGGTATCCTGTACGAGCAGTACTTC. This translates into CATSRDPGILYEQYF. The rearrangement links TRBV15 to TRBJ2-7; the D is unclear. The CDR3 contains 15 residues. Trimming removed 0 bases from V and 4 bases from J, with 13 bases in between. Germline V gene sequence: CDR1 LNHNV, CDR2 YYDKDF (reference sequence). The variable domain in full, with the rest retrieved from reference TRBV15 and TRBJ2-7, is DAMVIQNPRYQVTQFGKPVTLSCSQTLNHNVMYWYQQKSSQAPKLLFHYYDKDFNNEADTPDNFQSRRPNTSFCFLDIRSPGLGDTAMYLCATSRDPGILYEQYFGPGTRLTVT.

The chain is built from TRBV2 and TRBJ2-7; 10 bases match TRBD2. After removal of 3 bases from V and 0 bases from J, the junction contained 5 bases not matched to a gene. This CDR3 is built from 16 residues. CDR1 is SNHLY, CDR2 FYNNEI, per germline. CDR3 in DNA: TGTGCCAGCAGTGACGGTAGCGGGGGGATCTCCTACGAGCAGTACTTC. The encoded protein is CASSDGSGGISYEQYF.

This chain uses TRBV14 with TRBJ2-1, with 11 bases identical to TRBD1. V dropped 4 bases and J dropped 6; count of bases not matched to a gene: 8. From germline, CDR1 is SGHDN and CDR2 FVKESK. The CDR3 is 16 amino acids. CDR3 nucleotides: TGTGCCAGCAGCCTGGACAGGGGGCGGATTGGCAATGAGCAGTTCTTC. As protein: CASSLDRGRIGNEQFF.

The V call is TRBV2, the J call TRBJ1-4; D remains ambiguous. The CDR3 sequence is 11 residues long. Trimming took off 6 bases at V and 8 bases at J, with 7 bases between the two ends. Germline CDR1 SNHLY, CDR2 FYNNEI. The CDR3 sequence: CASRELEKLFF. The CDR3 DNA sequence: TGTGCCAGCAGGGAACTAGAAAAACTGTTTTTT.

The chain is built from TRBV4-2 and TRBJ1-6, with unresolved D. The germline V gene has CDR1 LGHNA and CDR2 YNFKEQ. V lost 4 bases and J lost 10, with 14 bases in between. The CDR3 runs 14 residues. CDR3 residues: CASSPTDPESPLHF. The CDR3 DNA sequence: TGTGCCAGCAGCCCTACAGACCCAGAATCACCCCTCCACTTT.

The chain joins TRBV25-1 to TRBJ2-5; D gene uncertain. The V and J ends lost 5 bases and 5 bases respectively, with 6 bases between them. Looked up from germline, CDR1 is MGHDK and CDR2 is SYGVNS. There are 11 residues in the CDR3. The CDR3 region is CASSLSETQYF. The DNA for the CDR3 is TGTGCCAGCAGTCTCTCGGAGACCCAGTACTTC. Using reference TRBV25-1 and TRBJ2-5 for the parts outside the CDR3, the full variable domain is EADIYQTPRYLVIGTGKKITLECSQTMGHDKMYWYQQDPGMELHLIHYSYGVNSTEKGDLSSESTVSRIRTEHFPLTLESARPSHTSQYLCASSLSETQYFGPGTRLLVL.

The rearrangement joins TRBV27 to TRBJ2-6; perhaps D is TRBD1 or TRBD2 (5 bases each). V was pared by 3 bases and J by 2 bases, with 11 bases between. From germline, CDR1 is MNHEY and CDR2 SMNVEV (reference sequence). The CDR3 has 16 residues. The CDR3 DNA follows: TGTGCCAGCAGTTTCTACGGGACGACTGGGGCCAACGTCCTGACTTTC. Amino acids: CASSFYGTTGANVLTF.

The chain recombines TRBV5-5 with TRBJ1-3; D call uncertain. The germline V gene encodes CDR1 SGHKS and CDR2 YYEKEE (reference sequence). V was pared by 1 base and J by 0 bases, with 11 bases between. CDR3 length equals 16 residues. This CDR3 reads CASSLREYNSGNTIYF. CDR3 sequence (DNA): TGTGCCAGCAGCTTGAGGGAGTATAACTCTGGAAACACCATATATTTT.

CDR3 nucleotide sequence: TGTGCCAGCAGGGATGAGGGAAGCTCCTACGAGCAGTACTTC. This translates into CASRDEGSSYEQYF. The V and J genes are TRBV27 and TRBJ2-7; possible D gene TRBD2, 5 bases. V was cut by 6 bases and J by 0 bases, with 12 bases left in between. The CDR3 is made up of 14 amino acids. CDR1 and CDR2 (germline): MNHEY, SMNVEV (reference sequence).

This clone has only a few counts. The chain combines TRBV3-1 (or the pseudogene TRBV3-2) with TRBJ1-1; D ambiguous. CDR1 and CDR2 from the germline V gene are LGHDT and YNNKEL (reference sequence). Trimming took 6 bases from V and 0 from J, leaving 8 bases between them. The CDR3 has 13 residues. CDR3 sequence reads: CASSRGVNTEAFF. As DNA, the CDR3 is TGTGCCAGCAGTCGCGGTGTGAACACTGAAGCTTTCTTT.

The chain links TRBV18 to TRBJ2-6; D uncertain. CDR1 KGHSH and CDR2 LQKENI come from the germline V gene. The CDR3 totals 17 residues. The V end was cut by 3 bases, the J end by 2 bases, with 14 bases between. The CDR3 region is CASSPFVQRTGANVLTF. The CDR3 nucleotides are TGTGCCAGCTCACCTTTTGTTCAGAGAACTGGGGCCAACGTCCTGACTTTC. The full variable domain, in which reference TRBV18 and TRBJ2-6 provide the parts outside the CDR3, is NAGVMQNPRHLVRRRGQEARLRCSPMKGHSHVYWYRQLPEEGLKFMVYLQKENIIDESGMPKERFSAEFPKEGPSILRIQQVVRGDSAAYFCASSPFVQRTGANVLTFGAGSRLTVL.

This chain joins TRBV12-3 or TRBV12-4 and TRBJ2-1, with a possible D match to TRBD1 (7 bases). CDR3 length equals 13 residues. The V gene lost 5 bases and the J gene lost 7 bases, with 12 bases spanning the gap. CDR3 sequence reads: CASSGGTANEQFF. CDR3 bases: TGTGCCAGCAGTGGAGGGACAGCAAATGAGCAGTTCTTC.

This chain links TRBV30 with TRBJ1-6; 7 bases align to TRBD1. The CDR3 is 12 residues long. CDR1 and CDR2 from the germline V gene are GTSNPN and SVGIG (reference sequence). Trimming removed 4 bases from V and 15 bases from J; junction bases left unmatched: 9. The DNA for the CDR3 is TGTGCCTGGAACAGGGGCCCAGACCACCTCCACTTT. Translated: CAWNRGPDHLHF.

The chain has TRBV9 and TRBJ2-1; a possible D gene is TRBD2 (6 bases). CDR1 SGDLS and CDR2 YYNGEE come from the germline V gene. With 4 bases removed from V and 0 bases from J, the gap between germline ends came to 11 bases. The CDR3 totals 15 residues. The CDR3 coding sequence is TGTGCCAGCAGCTCCCTAGCGAGCTCCTACAATGAGCAGTTCTTC. Translating it yields CASSSLASSYNEQFF.

The V and J genes are TRBV9 and TRBJ2-3, with 9 bases fitting TRBD1. The CDR3 has 15 residues. The germline gives CDR1 SGDLS, CDR2 YYNGEE. Trimming took 4 bases from V and 3 from J; bases not matched to a gene: 6. CDR3 sequence reads: CASSTGTGYTDTQYF. The CDR3 region has the DNA TGTGCCAGCAGCACCGGGACAGGGTATACAGATACGCAGTATTTT.

The gene calls are TRBV5-8 and TRBJ2-7; possibly TRBD1 for D (6 bases). Germline-derived CDR1 and CDR2 are SGHTS and YDEGEE. CDR3 length: 13 amino acids. Trimming pared 4 bases from V and 4 bases from J, leaving 12 bases between. The CDR3 nucleotides are TGTGCCAGCAGCGGGGGACAAGATTACGAGCAGTACTTC. Its protein is CASSGGQDYEQYF. The full variable domain, completed using reference TRBV5-8 and TRBJ2-7, is EAGVTQSPTHLIKTRGQQATLRCSPISGHTSVYWYQQALGLGLQFLLWYDEGEERNRGNFPPRFSGRQFPNYSSELNVNALELEDSALYLCASSGGQDYEQYFGPGTRLTVT.

The gene calls are TRBV5-1 and TRBJ1-1; D is perhaps TRBD1 (6 bases). Germline CDR1 and CDR2: SGHRS and YFSETQ. The CDR3 has 17 residues. The V end was cut by 3 bases, the J end by 0 bases, with 18 bases between. The CDR3 nucleotides read TGCGCCAGCAGCTACACAGGGTTGGGAGGAATGAACACTGAAGCTTTCTTT. Protein: CASSYTGLGGMNTEAFF.

V gene TRBV3-1 (or the pseudogene TRBV3-2) combines with J gene TRBJ1-3, with a possible D match to TRBD1 (5 bases). This CDR3 region has 14 residues. The V end lost 2 bases, the J end lost 0 bases, and 5 bases lay between the germline ends. Germline lookup yields CDR1 LGHDT and CDR2 YNNKEL (reference sequence). Here the CDR3 reads CASSQQGSGNTIYF. The DNA of the CDR3 is TGTGCCAGCAGCCAACAGGGCTCTGGAAACACCATATATTTT.

A single count supports this clone. CDR3 protein: CASSWGQGTSTDTQYF. The DNA of the CDR3 is TGTGCCAGCAGCTGGGGACAGGGGACTAGCACAGATACGCAGTATTTT. The V gene is TRBV5-4, the J gene TRBJ2-3, with 10 bases aligning to TRBD1. The V and J ends lost 3 bases and 0 bases, in that order; junction bases with no gene match: 4. The CDR3 contains 16 residues. CDR1 and CDR2 (germline): SGHNT, YYREEE (reference sequence).

The chain carries TRBV5-6 and TRBJ1-1; D remains ambiguous. The CDR3 spans 14 residues. Trimming left V 7 bases short and J 2 bases short, with 15 bases between. Germline CDR1 SGHDT, CDR2 YYEEEE. CDR3 DNA sequence: TGTGCCAGCTCGAATGCCGGGATTAACACTGAAGCTTTCTTT. Translated, it gives CASSNAGINTEAFF. The whole variable domain, filled in from reference TRBV5-6 and TRBJ1-1, reads DAGVTQSPTHLIKTRGQQVTLRCSPKSGHDTVSWYQQALGQGPQFIFQYYEEEERQRGNFPDRFSGHQFPNYSSELNVNALLLGDSALYLCASSNAGINTEAFFGQGTRLTVV.

The rearrangement joins TRBV7-2 to TRBJ2-1; either TRBD1 or TRBD2 may supply D (6 bases each). CDR1 and CDR2 (germline): SGHTA, FQGNSA. The V gene lost 0 bases and the J gene lost 5 bases, with 8 bases spanning the gap. CDR3 length equals 14 residues. Written as DNA, the CDR3 is TGTGCCAGCAGCTTAGCGGGGGGCAACAATGAGCAGTTCTTC. Encoded protein: CASSLAGGNNEQFF.

CDR3 DNA: TGTGCCAGCAGCTTTGGGGCAGATCAGCCCCAGCATTTT. Translating it yields CASSFGADQPQHF. V gene TRBV11-2 combines with J gene TRBJ1-5, with D perhaps TRBD1 (5 bases). The germline gives CDR1 SGHAT, CDR2 FQNNGV. CDR3 size: 13 residues. V dropped 3 bases and J dropped 5 bases, with 8 bases sitting between them.

This chain connects TRBV5-4 to TRBJ2-3; no clear D. This CDR3 spans 15 amino acids. Deletions cut 3 bases from V and 4 bases from J, with 15 bases between. CDR1 and CDR2 from the germline V gene are SGHNT and YYREEE (reference sequence). The CDR3 is CASSSDTVLADTQYF. As DNA, the CDR3 is TGTGCCAGCAGCTCCGACACGGTTTTGGCAGATACGCAGTATTTT.

V is TRBV3-1 (or the pseudogene TRBV3-2) and J is TRBJ1-4; D is unresolved. Looked up from germline, CDR1 is LGHDT and CDR2 is YNNKEL (reference sequence). The length of the CDR3 is 15 residues. Trimming removed 2 bases at V and 0 bases at J, with 7 bases between. The chain's CDR3 is CASSQSLSTNEKLFF. The CDR3 nucleotides are TGTGCCAGCAGCCAAAGTTTGTCAACTAATGAAAAACTGTTTTTT.